These 3 T cell receptor beta chains originate from one sample sequenced in a study of blood T cells in healthy people across ages. A second PCR of roughly 7 to 11 cycles used a sample-barcoded 5' primer and a J-beta primer mix. One entry per CDR3 protein results from TCRdb running MiXCR on the 5' RACE reads. The profile shows fewer than 2,000,000 distinct CDR3 sequences, about two fifths of them singletons. Sequenced material: blood. The receptor set was obtained from a human donor in good health.

CDR3 coding DNA: TGTGCCAGCAGTTATTCGGGGGTGGGGGGTTTTGCCTACGAGCAGTACTTC. It codes for CASSYSGVGGFAYEQYF. V usage is TRBV6-5 and J usage is TRBJ2-7; D may be TRBD2 (6 bases). V lost 3 bases and J lost 2, with 20 bases in between. The CDR3 length is 17 residues. CDR1 and CDR2 (germline): MNHEY, SVGAGI.

This clonotype has just a few counts. The chain couples TRBV4-2 to TRBJ2-7, with D possibly TRBD2 on 5 matching bases. The CDR3 is made up of 14 amino acids. Trimming pared 4 bases from V and 5 bases from J, leaving 15 bases between. CDR1 and CDR2 from the germline V gene are LGHNA and YNFKEQ. CDR3 coding DNA: TGTGCCAGCAGCCCTAAAGGGAACGGGGACGAGCAGTACTTC. This codes for CASSPKGNGDEQYF.

The chain recombines TRBV6-2 or TRBV6-3 with TRBJ2-5; D gene uncertain. Germline-derived CDR1 and CDR2 are MNHEY and SVGEGT. The CDR3 consists of 14 residues. Trimming left V 0 bases short and J 4 bases short, with 9 bases between. The CDR3 sequence is CASSYSSWRETQYF. CDR3 bases: TGTGCCAGCAGTTACTCCTCCTGGAGAGAGACCCAGTACTTC.